These T cell receptor beta chains were read from a single sample in a study of siplizumab effects on memory and regulatory T cells. The protocol was immunoSEQ multiplex PCR, while the TCRdb copy is restricted to in-frame clones and leaves out a portion. The table includes around 100,000 clones, around 93% detected once. Sequenced input: non-Treg CD4+ T cells sorted from blood. The receptors derive from a human donor in good health. Both conserved end residues are part of each CDR3. The D gene is left open where the match is weak. Clone size, where shown, is once, few, many, or a class for clones that have expanded.

D gene | J gene | V gene | clone size | CDR3 length | CDR3 DNA | CDR3 protein
- | TRBJ2-3 | TRBV28 | - | 15 | TGTGCCAGCACCCGTGGGGACTCCTCCCCCGATACGCAGTATTTT | CASTRGDSSPDTQYF
- | TRBJ2-5 | TRBV11-3 | - | 14 | TGTGCCAGCAGCTGGGGACCCGAGGAGGAGACCCAGTACTTC | CASSWGPEEETQYF
- | TRBJ2-7 | TRBV7-9 | - | 14 | TGTGCCAGCAGCTTAATAGCGGCCAGAGGCGAGCAGTACTTC | CASSLIAARGEQYF
- | TRBJ2-4 | TRBV4-1 | - | 17 | TGCGCCAGCAGCCAAGTAGGCCTTCGGGCGGCCAAAAACATTCAGTACTTC | CASSQVGLRAAKNIQYF
- | TRBJ2-5 | TRBV28 | - | 13 | TGTGCCAGCACCGCTTCGGGTACGGAGACCCAGTACTTC | CASTASGTETQYF
TRBD1 | TRBJ1-2 | TRBV14 | once | 12 | TGTGCCAGCAGCCCATGGACAGGCGGCTACACCTTC | CASSPWTGGYTF
- | TRBJ1-1 | TRBV7-8 | - | 13 | TGTGCCAGCACCTTATCCAGGAACACTGAAGCTTTCTTT | CASTLSRNTEAFF
- | TRBJ1-1 | TRBV5-1 | - | 12 | TGCGCCAGCAGCTGGCGGGGCACTGAAGCTTTCTTT | CASSWRGTEAFF
- | TRBJ2-7 | TRBV4-1 | once | 15 | TGCGCCAGCAGCCAAGATCCGGGGGAATACTACGAGCAGTACTTC | CASSQDPGEYYEQYF
TRBD2 | TRBJ2-1 | TRBV11-2 | - | 18 | TGTGCCAGCAGCCCATTAAGTCTCAGCGGGAACGGCTACAATGAGCAGTTCTTC | CASSPLSLSGNGYNEQFF
- | TRBJ2-2 | TRBV12-1 | - | 14 | TGTGCCAGCCTGGACAGGAAGGACACCGGGGAGCTGTTTTTT | CASLDRKDTGELFF
- | TRBJ2-3 | TRBV14 | - | 15 | TGTGCCAGCAGCCCGGCGGGGACTAGCACAGATACGCAGTATTTT | CASSPAGTSTDTQYF
TRBD2 | TRBJ2-1 | TRBV28 | - | 14 | TGTGCCAGCATAGTCAGCGGGAGTAGCAATGAGCAGTTCTTC | CASIVSGSSNEQFF
TRBD1 | TRBJ2-1 | TRBV19 | - | 14 | TGTGCCAGGATTGGACAGGGGTCCTACAATGAGCAGTTCTTC | CARIGQGSYNEQFF
- | TRBJ2-1 | TRBV12-1 | - | 13 | TGTGCCAGCAGCGGGGACAGGGGCCATGAGCAGTTCTTC | CASSGDRGHEQFF
- | TRBJ1-1 | TRBV7-7 | - | 13 | TGTGCTAGCAGCTATTCAGGCGACACTGAAGCTTTCTTT | CASSYSGDTEAFF
TRBD2 | TRBJ2-2 | TRBV30 | once | 16 | TGTGCCTGGAGTCTAGGACTAGCGGCTAACACCGGGGAGCTGTTTTTT | CAWSLGLAANTGELFF
TRBD1 | TRBJ1-2 | TRBV6-1 | - | 12 | TGTGCCAGCTTTCGGACAGGGGATGGCTACACCTTC | CASFRTGDGYTF
- | TRBJ2-3 | TRBV10-3 | - | 11 | TGTGCCATCAGTGGGACAGATACGCAGTATTTT | CAISGTDTQYF
TRBD2 | TRBJ2-2 | TRBV6-4 | - | 15 | TGTGCCAGCAGTGAACTAGCGGGGAACACCGGGGAGCTGTTTTTT | CASSELAGNTGELFF
TRBD2 | TRBJ2-7 | TRBV19 | - | 16 | TGTGCCAGTAGTATTCATAAGCGGGAGGCTAGCTACGAGCAGTACTTC | CASSIHKREASYEQYF
TRBD1 | TRBJ1-4 | TRBV7-9 | - | 18 | TGTGCCAGCAGCTCCGGGACAGGGTCGGGAATCCGTAATGAAAAACTGTTTTTT | CASSSGTGSGIRNEKLFF
- | TRBJ1-4 | TRBV13 | - | 14 | TGTGCCAGCAGCCCACGGGGGGGAAATGAAAAACTGTTTTTT | CASSPRGGNEKLFF
- | TRBJ1-2 | TRBV19 | - | 15 | TGTGCCAGTAGTGGAACATCCCACGTCAGCTATGGCTACACCTTC | CASSGTSHVSYGYTF
TRBD2 | TRBJ2-2 | TRBV5-4 | - | 16 | TGTGCCAGCAGCCCCCTAGCGGGGTCGGGCACCGGGGAGCTGTTTTTT | CASSPLAGSGTGELFF
- | TRBJ1-2 | TRBV5-1 | - | 13 | TGCGCCAGCAGCCCGAGGGGGGGCCATGGCTACACCTTC | CASSPRGGHGYTF
TRBD2 | TRBJ2-7 | TRBV27 | - | 14 | TGTGCCACCTGGCGGGGGACTGGAGCCTACGAGCAGTACTTC | CATWRGTGAYEQYF
- | TRBJ1-2 | TRBV23-1 | - | 13 | TGCGCCAGCAGTCGGCGGGACTGCCGCGGCTACACCTTC | CASSRRDCRGYTF
TRBD2 | TRBJ2-1 | TRBV6-1 | - | 15 | TGTGCCAGCAGGCGGACTAGCGGGAGATACAATGAGCAGTTCTTC | CASRRTSGRYNEQFF
- | TRBJ1-4 | TRBV7-8 | - | 15 | TGTGCCAGCAGTCGAACCGGATTTTCCGGAGAAAAACTGTTTTTT | CASSRTGFSGEKLFF
TRBD2 | TRBJ2-3 | TRBV7-7 | - | 14 | TGTGCTAGCAGCTTAGGAGCGGGGGACGCCACGCAGTATTTT | CASSLGAGDATQYF
- | TRBJ2-2 | TRBV7-9 | - | 12 | TGTGCCAGCAGCCGGGGACCCGGGGAGCTGTTTTTT | CASSRGPGELFF
TRBD2 | TRBJ2-2 | TRBV4-2 | - | 15 | TGTGCCAGCAGCCAAGGGCCTAGCGGTGCCGGGGAGCTGTTTTTT | CASSQGPSGAGELFF
TRBD2 | TRBJ2-7 | TRBV7-9 | - | 17 | TGTGCCAGCAGCCCCACGGGGAAGACTAGCGGGTACGACGAGCAGTACTTC | CASSPTGKTSGYDEQYF
TRBD2 | TRBJ2-2 | TRBV7-3 | - | 15 | TGTGCCAGCAGCTTAAATTACGCGGGGGCCGGGGAGCTGTTTTTT | CASSLNYAGAGELFF